This record covers a single T cell receptor (beta chain). The CDR3 covers 14 residues. Germline V gene lookup returns CDR1 GTSNPN and CDR2 SVGIG (reference sequence). The V and J ends lost 3 bases and 1 base, in that order; junction bases with no gene match: 2. This specimen comes from a study of blood T cell repertoires in COVID-19. Across the study: From T cells, B-cell-depleted T cells, or PBMCs came the material, which was cDNA or gDNA.

As handled by the study authors: For nucleated cells, counts were estimated from reference gene primer amplification. Clones were read by immunoSEQ multiplex PCR, and TCRdb kept only the in-frame ones, dropping some. The V and J calls and clone size come from that table; D and trimming were worked out from the DNA. Of 250,000 to 300,000 clones in the sample, approximately 86% were seen once. Source material: peripheral blood. The chain uses TRBV30 and TRBJ2-7; 11 nucleotides match TRBD1. The receptor comes from a woman aged 70 to 79 with COVID-19, enrolled during active disease. The CDR3 nucleotides read TGTGCCTGGAGCGGGACAGGGGGGTCCTACGAGCAGTACTTC. Protein sequence: CAWSGTGGSYEQYF.